This TCR beta chain appears in the sequencing data of a study of T cell repertoires in cytomegalovirus infection. For the study at large: Public TCR beta signatures provided an indication of both CMV infection and a matching HLA type.

Germline V gene sequence: CDR1 SGHNT, CDR2 YYREEE (reference sequence). The CDR3 runs to 14 residues. V was shortened by 1 base and J by 7 bases, with 9 bases between the two germline ends. MiXCR was run by TCRdb on the reads, yielding one entry per CDR3 protein. Of 480,000 or so distinct CDR3 sequences listed, roughly 12% are singletons. This clonotype was found many times. Antigen specificity is unknown. Broader study findings: The study identified carriers of CMV plus the relevant HLA from cumulative public TCR beta family frequency. In two of eight donors, the top clonotype was HLA-C-restricted CMV-specific.

This TCR was recovered from a human donor in good health (CMV status not recorded). Some clones in this sample may be carry-over from other donors' samples. The V call is TRBV5-4, the J call TRBJ1-6; D uncertain. The sample was PBMCs. The CDR3 DNA is TGTGCCAGCAGCTTGAATCACGGCAATTCACCCCTCCACTTT. Protein: CASSLNHGNSPLHF.